This T cell receptor beta chain was found in a study of blood T cell repertoires in COVID-19 (dated by TCRdb to the early 2020s). Concerning the study at large: The collaborator samples originated in the United States, Italy and Spain and spanned the acute and convalescent phases of COVID-19. The material from the prospective study consisted of cDNA or gDNA derived from T cells, B-cell-depleted T cells, or PBMCs. Deeply sampled blood TCRbeta repertoires from subjects exposed to, actively infected with, or recovered from COVID-19 were included in the dataset. The repertoires were released in a freely available public database meant as a resource for research on the immune response to SARS-CoV-2. Samples were obtained from the ongoing ImmuneRACE study (first 160 participants) and from 1,200 or so subjects provided by 6 global collaborators. A de-identified subject ID, COVID-19 status, age in years and sex were almost always included in the sample metadata. Where available, HLA class I and class II types were taken from metadata supplied by the sample provider and were not determined by assay-based typing. What the study reported, not specific to this receptor: How much clinical and demographic metadata was included differed by source and by participant, and the metadata was provided uncurated.

The germline V and J ends show losses of 4 bases and 3 bases respectively, and no gene match explains 7 bases of the junction. The CDR3 runs 15 amino acids, cysteine and phenylalanine included. Only the CDR3 region is kept as DNA, spanning 45 bases read in frame from base 1. The germline V gene provides CDR1 SGHRS and CDR2 YFSETQ. Regarding this clone: Its antigen is not yet known. No base-level quality is on record; no much larger clone is a single base apart.

The immunoSEQ Assay, a bias-controlled multiplex PCR, was used to amplify TCRbeta CDR3 regions from genomic DNA. The paper's data handling went like this. Nucleated cell counts per sample were estimated from amplification of reference gene primers within the assay. To quantify the absolute abundance of each unique TCRbeta CDR3 rearrangement, sequence reads were collapsed and filtered. For each sample, productive Simpson clonality was calculated as the square root of Simpson's diversity index over productive rearrangements. Entries here come from immuneACCESS through TCRdb and include only in-frame sequences with V and J called. Some clones fail to appear in such tables; in the studies checked, an unresolved V gene covers under half of the shortfall, and the cause of the remainder is unknown. V and J calls and clone size are as listed in that table; D and trimming were resolved from the DNA. In this sample the table shows 400,000 or so clones, 85% to 90% of which occur a single time. Of the sample, about 3% falls within the top ten clones.

Each collaborating institution followed its own protocols to collect whole blood in K2EDTA tubes. For TCRbeta analysis, collaborator samples were shipped as frozen whole blood, as isolated PBMCs, or as DNA extracted from either sample type. This receptor was taken from a human donor in a cohort sampled during active COVID-19. The V gene is TRBV5-1 and the J gene is TRBJ1-1; 9 of the junction bases match TRBD1. The sequencing sample was made of peripheral blood. The CDR3 reads CASSGGTGRDTEAFF. The nucleotide sequence reads as follows: TGCGCCAGCAGCGGGGGGACAGGGCGGGACACTGAAGCTTTCTTT.